Following are 12 T cell receptor beta chains from one sample sequenced in a study of cytomegalovirus exposure and HLA in healthy donors. The PCR contained 60 Vbeta and 13 Jbeta primers. The repertoire was sequenced with immunoSEQ multiplex PCR; TCRdb's copy has only in-frame clones and lacks some. The data show over 80,000 clones, 82% seen once. Sequenced input: PBMCs. The receptors stem from a man in his thirties or forties in good health and CMV-seropositive.

The rearrangement uses TRBV29-1 and TRBJ1-1, with a possible D match to TRBD1 (6 bases). Germline CDR1 and CDR2: SQVTM and ANQGSEA. This CDR3 comprises 14 residues. The ends were cut back, 3 bases at V and 0 bases at J, with 11 bases in the middle. CDR3 region: CSVDSTGMNTEAFF. The CDR3 bases are TGCAGCGTTGACTCGACAGGAATGAACACTGAAGCTTTCTTT.

The genes are TRBV10-1 and TRBJ2-2; possible D gene TRBD1, 8 bases. The CDR3 sequence is 16 residues long. V was clipped by 6 bases and J by 1 base, with 15 bases between them. Germline lookup yields CDR1 WNHNN and CDR2 SYGVQD (reference sequence). CDR3 amino acids: CASSPRGTGNTGELFF. Written as DNA, the CDR3 is TGCGCCAGCAGCCCGCGGGGGACAGGGAACACCGGGGAGCTGTTTTTT.

The rearrangement joins TRBV28 to TRBJ2-7; TRBD2 agrees at 10 bases. In germline, CDR1 is MDHEN, CDR2 SYDVKM. With V trimmed by 8 bases and J by 5 bases, 15 bases remained unmatched. This CDR3 comprises 16 residues. This CDR3 reads CASSQEGTSVRNEQYF. The CDR3 nucleotides are TGTGCCAGCTCCCAAGAGGGGACTAGCGTACGAAACGAGCAGTACTTC.

The rearrangement uses TRBV5-4 and TRBJ1-3; 7 nucleotides agree with TRBD1. Germline trimming cut 0 bases from V and 6 bases from J; bases unmatched to any gene: 9. Germline V gene data show CDR1 as SGHNT and CDR2 as YYREEE (reference sequence). The CDR3 totals 16 residues. CDR3 protein: CASSLAPTGLENTIYF. Written as DNA, the CDR3 is TGTGCCAGCAGCTTGGCCCCGACAGGGTTGGAAAACACCATATATTTT.

The V and J genes are TRBV14 and TRBJ2-1; 10 bases are a match to TRBD2. The CDR3 totals 15 residues. J gave up 3 bases and V 5 bases, and 4 bases lay outside the gene matches. Germline CDR1 SGHDN, CDR2 FVKESK. The CDR3 DNA reads TGTGCCAGCAGCAAACTAGCGGGGAACTACAATGAGCAGTTCTTC. Encoded protein: CASSKLAGNYNEQFF.

This clone was seen a few times. The V call is TRBV6-6, the J call TRBJ2-5; a possible D gene is TRBD1 (6 bases). The CDR3 sequence is 13 residues long. The V gene's germline CDR1 is MNHNY and CDR2 SVGAGI (reference sequence). V lost 6 bases, J lost 5 bases, and 13 bases lay in between. The CDR3 loop is CASSRTGLETQYF. The CDR3 nucleotides are TGTGCCAGCAGCCGAACAGGGTTGGAGACCCAGTACTTC.

V and J are TRBV10-1 and TRBJ1-2; 12 positions agree with TRBD1. CDR3 size: 13 residues. Germline lookup yields CDR1 WNHNN and CDR2 SYGVQD (reference sequence). Trimming cost V 0 bases and J 14 bases; bases outside gene matches: 4. DNA of the CDR3: TGCGCCAGCAGTGAGTCGGGACAGGGGGCCCAAACCTTC. Protein: CASSESGQGAQTF.

V is TRBV5-1 and J is TRBJ2-5; 7 bases fit TRBD2. The CDR3 has 17 residues. The J segment lost 5 bases and the V segment lost 4 bases, leaving 17 bases of the junction unmatched. Germline CDR1 SGHRS, CDR2 YFSETQ. This chain's CDR3 is CASSGGVLGALGETQYF. CDR3 bases: TGCGCCAGCAGCGGGGGGGTGCTCGGAGCGTTGGGGGAGACCCAGTACTTC.

The chain uses TRBV12-5 and TRBJ2-3; 10 bases map to TRBD1. CDR1 LGHNT and CDR2 FRNRAP come from the germline V gene. With V trimmed by 4 bases and J by 2 bases, 3 bases remained unmatched. The CDR3 length is 15 residues. The CDR3: CASGWTGGPTDTQYF. CDR3 in DNA: TGTGCTAGTGGTTGGACAGGGGGTCCCACAGATACGCAGTATTTT. Full variable domain (missing parts from reference TRBV12-5 and TRBJ2-3): DARVTQTPRHKVTEMGQEVTMRCQPILGHNTVFWYRQTMMQGLELLAYFRNRAPLDDSGMPKDRFSAEMPDATLATLKIQPSEPRDSAVYFCASGWTGGPTDTQYFGPGTRLTVL.

V and J are TRBV5-5 and TRBJ2-1; TRBD2 might be the D (6 bases). The CDR3 contains 12 residues. V was trimmed by 5 bases and J by 7 bases, leaving 10 bases between them. CDR1 and CDR2 from the germline V gene are SGHKS and YYEKEE (reference sequence). The CDR3 coding sequence is TGTGCCAGCAGTGCGACTAGGAATGAGCAGTTCTTC. Translating it yields CASSATRNEQFF.

This clone has a handful of counts. This chain connects TRBV13 to TRBJ1-5, with unresolved D. In germline, CDR1 is PRHDT, CDR2 FYEKMQ (reference sequence). Trimming took off 5 bases at V and 3 bases at J, with 11 bases between the two ends. There are 14 residues in the CDR3. The CDR3 region is CASSPRGDNQPQHF. CDR3 DNA sequence: TGTGCCAGCAGCCCCCGAGGCGACAATCAGCCCCAGCATTTT.

The rearrangement joins TRBV28 to TRBJ2-2; D is possibly TRBD2 (6 bases). Per the germline V gene, CDR1 is MDHEN and CDR2 is SYDVKM. The ends were cut back, 3 bases at V and 0 bases at J, with 26 bases in the middle. This CDR3 spans 21 amino acids. The CDR3 region has the DNA TGTGCCAGCAGTTTTTCGAAGGTGGTCGGGAGCGGCCAAGCGAACACCGGGGAGCTGTTTTTT. Its translation: CASSFSKVVGSGQANTGELFF. Full variable domain (outside the CDR3, taken from reference TRBV28 and TRBJ2-2): DVKVTQSSRYLVKRTGEKVFLECVQDMDHENMFWYRQDPGLGLRLIYFSYDVKMKEKGDIPEGYSVSREKKERFSLILESASTNQTSMYLCASSFSKVVGSGQANTGELFFGEGSRLTVL.